This T cell receptor (beta chain) was profiled in a study of CD8+ T cells in alopecia areata. Extraction of RNA preceded its reverse transcription into cDNA, which served as the sequencing template. Using immunoSEQ multiplex PCR, the repertoire was profiled, and TCRdb retains in-frame clones only, with some absent. The profile covers about 110,000 clones, with approximately 61% appearing a single time and about 23% taken by the ten largest. The V and J ends lost 6 bases and 13 bases, in that order; junction bases with no gene match: 14. Germline V gene data show CDR1 as PRHDT and CDR2 as FYEKMQ (reference sequence). The CDR3 runs to 15 residues.

The receptor comes from a human donor with alopecia areata. The sample was NKG2D-low CD8+ T cells sorted from blood. The rearrangement links TRBV13 to TRBJ2-1; 11 bases line up with TRBD2. The CDR3 here is CASSPGTSGSQGQFF. The CDR3 DNA is TGTGCCAGCAGTCCCGGGACTAGCGGTAGCCAGGGCCAGTTCTTC.